This T cell receptor (beta chain) was identified in a study of blood T cell repertoires in COVID-19. Method: immunoSEQ multiplex PCR; TCRdb's copy keeps in-frame clones and lacks some. The sample includes 200,000 to 250,000 clones, 70% to 90% of them seen just once. After removal of 5 bases from V and 4 bases from J, the junction contained 12 bases not matched to a gene. CDR3 size: 16 residues. From germline, CDR1 is LNHDA and CDR2 SQIVND (reference sequence). Material: PBMCs or T cells enriched from blood (not recorded which). V gene TRBV19 combines with J gene TRBJ1-2; 8 positions match TRBD1. This sequence was found in a man younger than 45 who had recovered from COVID-19. CDR3 sequence: CASSPPTGDVVYGYTF. CDR3 nucleotides: TGTGCCAGTAGTCCACCGACAGGGGACGTCGTCTATGGCTACACCTTC.